A selection of T cell receptor beta chains follows, all from one sample in a study of blood T cell repertoires in COVID-19. Measured with immunoSEQ multiplex PCR; TCRdb has only the in-frame clones, and not every one. The sample holds 250,000 to 350,000 clones, about 85% seen once. Specimen: PBMCs or T cells enriched from blood (not recorded which). The source is a woman aged 45 to 65 who had recovered from COVID-19. Each CDR3 is given with its conserved first and last residue. Fields, in order: CDR3 protein, CDR3 DNA, CDR3 length, J gene, D gene, clone size, V gene. D genes are given only for firm matches. Clone sizes are given selectively: once, few, many, or a class where the clone is expanded.

CASSFRQADEQFF	TGTGCCAGCAGTTTCAGGCAAGCGGATGAGCAGTTCTTC	13	TRBJ2-1	.	.	TRBV12-3/TRBV12-4
CASSLTGQGVTEAFF	TGTGCCAGCAGCTTAACAGGACAGGGGGTCACTGAAGCTTTCTTT	15	TRBJ1-1	TRBD1	.	TRBV7-3
CSARGGVVQYF	TGCAGTGCTAGAGGGGGGGTCGTGCAGTACTTC	11	TRBJ2-7	.	.	TRBV20-1
CSASSPGQRYSYEQYF	TGCAGTGCTAGTAGCCCGGGACAGAGGTATTCCTACGAGCAGTACTTC	16	TRBJ2-7	TRBD1	.	TRBV20-1
CASSLARIYEQYF	TGTGCCAGCAGCTTAGCCAGGATCTACGAGCAGTACTTC	13	TRBJ2-7	.	.	TRBV11-2
CASSTRQGRAYQPQHF	TGTGCCAGCAGTACCAGACAGGGAAGGGCTTATCAGCCCCAGCATTTT	16	TRBJ1-5	TRBD1	.	TRBV28
CASSEQETSGRGEQFF	TGCGCCAGCAGTGAACAGGAGACTAGCGGGAGGGGTGAGCAGTTCTTC	16	TRBJ2-1	TRBD2	few	TRBV10-1
CASSAGVENTEAFF	TGTGCCAGTAGTGCAGGGGTTGAGAACACTGAAGCTTTCTTT	14	TRBJ1-1	.	once	TRBV19
CASSSLNTGMNTEAFF	TGTGCCAGCAGCTCGTTAAACACAGGGATGAACACTGAAGCTTTCTTT	16	TRBJ1-1	.	few	TRBV7-6
CSVDLGGANEQFF	TGCAGCGTTGACTTAGGAGGGGCCAATGAGCAGTTCTTC	13	TRBJ2-1	.	.	TRBV29-1
CASSLRMGQIDGYTF	TGTGCCAGCAGCCTAAGAATGGGGCAAATAGATGGCTACACCTTC	15	TRBJ1-2	.	.	TRBV6-5
CASSLTTGYGNTIYF	TGCGCCAGCAGCCTAACGACAGGGTATGGAAACACCATATATTTT	15	TRBJ1-3	TRBD1	.	TRBV5-1
CASSLSTGGNSPLHF	TGTGCCAGCAGCTTAAGTACAGGGGGAAATTCACCCCTCCACTTT	15	TRBJ1-6	TRBD1	few	TRBV7-8
CATAKDRGLSEQYF	TGTGCCACCGCGAAGGACAGGGGACTGAGCGAGCAGTACTTC	14	TRBJ2-7	TRBD1	.	TRBV2
CASRAGTANTGELFF	TGTGCCAGTAGAGCCGGGACAGCGAACACCGGGGAGCTGTTTTTT	15	TRBJ2-2	TRBD1	.	TRBV19
CASSLRGTGLGLDTQYF	TGTGCCAGCAGCTTAAGGGGGACAGGGTTGGGATTAGATACGCAGTATTTT	17	TRBJ2-3	TRBD1	.	TRBV11-2
CASSDRGAGGYTF	TGTGCCAGCAGTGATAGGGGCGCGGGAGGCTACACCTTC	13	TRBJ1-2	.	few	TRBV2
CSVDPTYGYTF	TGCAGCGTTGACCCTACCTATGGCTACACCTTC	11	TRBJ1-2	.	few	TRBV29-1
CASSLREGGKETQYF	TGTGCCAGCAGCTTAAGGGAGGGGGGAAAAGAGACCCAGTACTTC	15	TRBJ2-5	.	once	TRBV7-7
CSVDLEGLATIYGYTF	TGCAGCGTTGATTTGGAAGGACTCGCAACTATCTATGGCTACACCTTC	16	TRBJ1-2	.	few	TRBV29-1
CASSRDQARTDEQYF	TGTGCCAGCAGCCGAGATCAGGCCAGAACGGACGAGCAGTACTTC	15	TRBJ2-7	.	few	TRBV3-1/TRBV3-2
CAWSVRKGVGEKLFF	TGTGCCTGGAGTGTACGTAAGGGGGTCGGCGAAAAACTGTTTTTT	15	TRBJ1-4	.	once	TRBV30
CASSLESGFNQPQHF	TGTGCCAGCAGCTTAGAGTCAGGGTTCAATCAGCCCCAGCATTTT	15	TRBJ1-5	.	.	TRBV11-2
CSASAITEAFF	TGCAGTGCTAGTGCCATCACTGAAGCTTTCTTT	11	TRBJ1-1	.	.	TRBV20-1
CASSLVGGGELFF	TGTGCCAGCAGCTTAGTGGGGGGTGGGGAGCTGTTTTTT	13	TRBJ2-2	.	.	TRBV7-2
CASSLVLQPQHF	TGTGCCAGCAGCTTAGTTCTCCAGCCCCAGCATTTT	12	TRBJ1-5	.	.	TRBV7-8
CASSLAAYGGYTF	TGTGCCAGCAGTTTGGCGGCCTACGGGGGCTACACCTTC	13	TRBJ1-2	.	.	TRBV12-3/TRBV12-4
CASSSRTGGYEQYF	TGTGCCAGCAGCTCCCGGACAGGGGGCTACGAGCAGTACTTC	14	TRBJ2-7	TRBD1	.	TRBV5-6
CSVHEGVGTEAFF	TGCAGCGTCCACGAGGGGGTAGGCACTGAAGCTTTCTTT	13	TRBJ1-1	.	.	TRBV29-1
CASSLAGGNHEQFF	TGTGCCAGCAGCTTGGCAGGGGGCAACCATGAGCAGTTCTTC	14	TRBJ2-1	TRBD1	.	TRBV7-2
CATSRDRGWNEQFF	TGTGCCACCAGCAGAGACAGGGGGTGGAATGAGCAGTTCTTC	14	TRBJ2-1	TRBD1	.	TRBV15
CASSPSRGGEQYF	TGCGCCAGCAGCCCCTCTCGAGGGGGCGAGCAGTACTTC	13	TRBJ2-7	.	.	TRBV10-1
CASSYGTGVYEQYF	TGTGCCAGCAGCTACGGGACAGGGGTCTACGAGCAGTACTTC	14	TRBJ2-7	TRBD1	once	TRBV5-6
CASKPQGPFYGYTF	TGTGCCAGTAAGCCACAGGGGCCATTCTATGGCTACACCTTC	14	TRBJ1-2	TRBD1	.	TRBV19
CASRTSNTYEQYF	TGTGCCAGTAGGACATCGAATACCTACGAGCAGTACTTC	13	TRBJ2-7	.	.	TRBV27
CASSEYRDTKLFF	TGCGCCAGCAGTGAGTACCGGGACACAAAACTGTTTTTT	13	TRBJ1-4	.	.	TRBV10-1
CASSFPQGREQYF	TGTGCCAGCAGCTTCCCCCAGGGTCGCGAGCAGTACTTC	13	TRBJ2-7	.	few	TRBV5-5
CASSRSPRQGQETQYF	TGCGCCAGCAGCCGTAGCCCTAGACAGGGCCAAGAGACCCAGTACTTC	16	TRBJ2-5	TRBD1	.	TRBV5-1
CASSLDSFNYGYTF	TGTGCCAGCAGCTTGGACAGCTTTAACTATGGCTACACCTTC	14	TRBJ1-2	.	.	TRBV11-2
CASSLRTGPTDTQYF	TGTGCCAGCAGCCTCAGGACAGGGCCCACAGATACGCAGTATTTT	15	TRBJ2-3	TRBD1	.	TRBV9
CASCKEIQETQYF	TGTGCCAGTTGTAAGGAGATTCAAGAGACCCAGTACTTC	13	TRBJ2-5	.	.	TRBV7-9
CASSIGQGSNQPQHF	TGTGCCAGTAGTATCGGACAGGGGAGCAATCAGCCCCAGCATTTT	15	TRBJ1-5	TRBD1	once	TRBV19
CASKSRGGISNQPQHF	TGTGCCAGCAAATCCCGGGGGGGTATTAGCAATCAGCCCCAGCATTTT	16	TRBJ1-5	.	.	TRBV19
CASSSQGAGYTF	TGTGCCAGCAGTTCACAGGGTGCTGGCTACACCTTC	12	TRBJ1-2	.	.	TRBV27
CASRRTGQNTEAFF	TGTGCCAGCAGAAGGACAGGGCAGAACACTGAAGCTTTCTTT	14	TRBJ1-1	TRBD1	.	TRBV7-8
CASRSRDRYGEQFF	TGCGCCAGCAGATCCCGGGACAGATATGGAGAGCAGTTCTTC	14	TRBJ2-1	TRBD1	.	TRBV5-1
CASSGGTGANYGYTF	TGTGCCAGCTCAGGGGGGACAGGAGCTAACTATGGCTACACCTTC	15	TRBJ1-2	TRBD1	.	TRBV18
CASGRLGVDQPQHF	TGTGCCAGCGGGAGACTCGGGGTCGATCAGCCCCAGCATTTT	14	TRBJ1-5	.	.	TRBV6-5
CSVRDRDFGGYTF	TGCAGCGTTCGGGACAGGGATTTTGGTGGCTACACCTTC	13	TRBJ1-2	TRBD1	.	TRBV29-1
CASSSPGGLAVGGELFF	TGTGCCAGCAGCTCCCCCGGAGGACTAGCTGTGGGCGGGGAGCTGTTTTTT	17	TRBJ2-2	TRBD2	.	TRBV11-2
CAIRGMGRGTEAFF	TGTGCCATCCGAGGGATGGGGAGGGGCACTGAAGCTTTCTTT	14	TRBJ1-1	.	.	TRBV10-3
CASSLGDREAGELFF	TGCGCCAGCAGCTTGGGGGACAGGGAAGCCGGGGAGCTGTTTTTT	15	TRBJ2-2	TRBD1	.	TRBV5-1
CASSLLTGRSYEQYF	TGTGCCAGCAGCCTCTTGACAGGGCGATCCTACGAGCAGTACTTC	15	TRBJ2-7	TRBD1	.	TRBV3-1/TRBV3-2